This T cell receptor beta chain was recorded in a study of shared clonotypes between healthy human individuals. Profiled with immunoSEQ multiplex PCR; TCRdb holds only in-frame clones, not every one. Of more than 90,000 clones listed, roughly two thirds were seen once; the top ten hold about 45%. Trimming stripped 3 bases from V and 0 bases from J, with 15 bases between. The CDR3 is 18 residues long. Germline-derived CDR1 and CDR2 are MGHRA and YSYEKL. The J gene is TRBJ2-6, the V gene TRBV4-1; D possibly matches TRBD1 or TRBD2 (5 bases each). The sample taken for sequencing was memory CD8+ T cells sorted from blood. Sample subset: CD45RO+ cells pooled with CCR7-negative TemRA cells. This clonotype was obtained from a man aged 25 to 40 in good health. CDR3 region: CASSHAPGARSGANVLTF. The CDR3 nucleotides read TGCGCCAGCAGCCATGCACCCGGGGCCCGCTCTGGGGCCAACGTCCTGACTTTC.